These 32 T cell receptor beta chains were sequenced from one sample in a study of T cells in Graves' hyperthyroidism and ophthalmopathy (dated by TCRdb to 2018 to 2020). To prepare the library, multiplex PCR was applied. For sequencing, an Illumina HiSeq 2000 was employed. Amplification of TCR beta CDR3 regions was carried out from RNA transcripts. A first-round RT-PCR of the TCR CDR3 used the HTBI primer set with the Qiagen OneStep RT-PCR kit. TCRdb cleaned the public reads at Q25 with fastp, built clones with MiXCR and kept in-frame beta chains. Under each unique CDR3 protein, matching rows form one entry showing the most common genes and DNA. The sample records some 270,000 distinct CDR3 sequences, roughly 22% of which are singletons. Jointly, the top ten make up roughly 35% of the sample. The specimen sequenced was blood. These receptor sequences come from a woman in her 40s with Graves' ophthalmopathy.

Note on this clonotype: It may be a read error: a sequence one base away is much more abundant. V and J are TRBV12-5 and TRBJ1-1; a weak D match, TRBD1 (5 bases). The V gene's germline CDR1 is LGHNT and CDR2 FRNRAP. This CDR3 has 14 amino acids. CDR3 amino acids: CASGLTLSDTEALF. The CDR3 DNA sequence: TGTGCTAGTGGCCTGACGCTTTCGGACACTGAAGCTTTATTT.

This clonotype was observed at least ten times. This rearrangement joins TRBV19 to TRBJ2-7, with D perhaps TRBD1 or TRBD2 (5 bases each). CDR1 and CDR2 (germline): LNHDA, SQIVND (reference sequence). The V and J ends lost 6 bases and 2 bases respectively, with 14 bases between them. This CDR3 has 14 residues. The CDR3 DNA follows: TGTGCCAGTAGCTCCGGGACCTACGCCTACGAGCAGTACTTC. It yields the protein CASSSGTYAYEQYF.

Many counts were recorded for this clonotype. The chain carries TRBV5-1 and TRBJ1-1, with 10 bases that match TRBD1. J gave up 3 bases and V 0 bases, and 5 bases lay outside the gene matches. The CDR3 sequence is 16 residues long. Looked up from germline, CDR1 is SGHRS and CDR2 is YFSETQ. CDR3 in amino acids: CASSLGDRGGYTEAFF. Written as DNA, the CDR3 is TGCGCCAGCAGCTTGGGGGACAGGGGCGGTTACACTGAAGCTTTCTTT.

In its sample, this clonotype was seen many times. The chain recombines TRBV5-1 with TRBJ2-7, with 8 bases fitting TRBD2. Per germline, CDR1 SGHRS and CDR2 YFSETQ. V shed 6 bases, J shed 6 bases, and the junction held 14 bases outside the gene matches. The CDR3 totals 15 residues. The CDR3 sequence: CASTNMGPAGVEQYF. Here the CDR3 DNA reads TGCGCCAGCACAAATATGGGGCCAGCGGGAGTCGAGCAGTACTTC.

This clonotype has a count of ten or more. The genes are TRBV9 and TRBJ2-2, with TRBD2 as a possible D gene (7 bases). V was clipped by 4 bases and J by 6 bases, with 13 bases between them. Germline-derived CDR1 and CDR2 are SGDLS and YYNGEE. The CDR3 extends over 14 amino acids. The CDR3 region has the DNA TGTGCCAGCAGCCTCCTAGGGGGGGCCGGGGAGCTGTTTTTT. Its translation: CASSLLGGAGELFF.

This clonotype came up many times. The chain combines TRBV7-2 with TRBJ2-5, with 9 bases fitting TRBD2. The germline V gene has CDR1 SGHTA and CDR2 FQGNSA. The CDR3 covers 15 residues. The V and J ends lost 5 bases and 1 base, in that order; junction bases with no gene match: 5. This CDR3 is CASSLRTSVQETQYF. The CDR3 DNA sequence: TGTGCCAGCAGCCTGAGGACTAGCGTCCAAGAGACCCAGTACTTC.

This clonotype occurred many times. V is TRBV6-2 or TRBV6-3 and J is TRBJ2-7; the D gene is possibly TRBD2 (5 bases). Germline V gene lookup returns CDR1 MNHEY and CDR2 SVGEGT. This CDR3 contains 18 residues. V dropped 0 bases and J dropped 3 bases, with 21 bases sitting between them. As DNA, the CDR3 is TGTGCCAGCAGTTACTCGTTCTCCGTGGGAGAGGTTGGCTACGAGCAGTACTTC. Its translation is CASSYSFSVGEVGYEQYF.

This clonotype was counted a few times. At one end the junction does not follow the germline gene, possibly because of a read error. V usage is TRBV9 and J usage is TRBJ2-7, with TRBD2 matching 13 bases. CDR3 length: 15 amino acids. CDR1 is SGDLS and CDR2 is YYNGEE in the germline V gene. CDR3 amino acids: CVSSAGTSGIHEQYF. Written as DNA, the CDR3 is TGTGTCAGCAGCGCGGGGACTAGCGGGATTCACGAGCAGTACTTC.

At least ten counts were recorded for this clonotype. The V gene is TRBV12-3 or TRBV12-4, the J gene TRBJ2-7, with D hard to call. The CDR3 is 14 residues long. Trimming took off 3 bases at V and 4 bases at J, with 13 bases between the two ends. The CDR3 loop reads CASSLSGGEYEQYF. The CDR3 DNA sequence: TGTGCCAGCAGTTTGTCTGGCGGAGAGTACGAGCAGTACTTC.

In its sample, this clonotype was seen a few times. A single base separates this from a much larger clone, so it may be a read error. The chain carries TRBV5-8 and TRBJ2-7; D might be TRBD1 (6 bases). The CDR3 contains 15 residues. The germline V gene has CDR1 SGHTS and CDR2 YDEGEE. The CDR3 DNA follows: TGTGTCAGCAGCTTGGTAACAGGGTCTTCCTACGAGCAGTACTTC. This codes for CVSSLVTGSSYEQYF.

The chain is built from TRBV6-5 and TRBJ1-5; no clear D. Germline lookup yields CDR1 MNHEY and CDR2 SVGAGI. This CDR3 region has 14 residues. Trimming cost V 2 bases and J 5 bases, with 10 bases left between them. CDR3 sequence: CASSYRLRDQPQHF. DNA of the CDR3: TGTGCCAGCAGTTACAGATTGAGAGATCAGCCCCAGCATTTT.

This chain joins TRBV12-3 or TRBV12-4 and TRBJ2-5; 8 bases agree with TRBD1. The V segment lost 6 bases and the J segment 5 bases; nucleotides outside the gene matches: 11. This CDR3 contains 15 residues. In DNA, the CDR3 is TGTGCCAGCAGATCCGAAGACAGGGGTGTGGAGACCCAGTACTTC. Its translation is CASRSEDRGVETQYF.

The chain combines TRBV5-1 with TRBJ2-1, with 11 nucleotides matching TRBD2. Trimming took 5 bases from V and 6 from J; bases not matched to a gene: 4. CDR1 is SGHRS, CDR2 YFSETQ, per germline. The CDR3 has 14 residues. The CDR3 sequence is CASRVAGGPNEQFF. The DNA of the CDR3 is TGCGCCAGCAGAGTAGCGGGAGGGCCCAATGAGCAGTTCTTC.

This clonotype was seen only a few times. The chain carries TRBV19 and TRBJ2-5; D is uncertain. V gave up 5 bases and J gave up 0 bases, with 19 bases separating them. The germline gives CDR1 LNHDA, CDR2 SQIVND (reference sequence). The CDR3 is made up of 17 amino acids. CDR3 in amino acids: CASSGGGARLYQETQYF. Written as DNA, the CDR3 is TGTGCCAGTAGTGGTGGTGGCGCCCGTTTGTACCAAGAGACCCAGTACTTC.

Remarks on this clonotype: At one boundary the junction diverges from the germline segment, which might be a read error. V gene TRBV29-1 combines with J gene TRBJ2-2; 7 positions agree with TRBD2. Per the germline V gene, CDR1 is SQVTM and CDR2 is ANQGSEA. This CDR3 contains 15 residues. In DNA, the CDR3 is TGCAGCGTCGCGCTAGCGGTGGTGAACACCGGGGAGCTGTATTTT. This codes for CSVALAVVNTGELYF.

This clonotype occurred many times. V is TRBV5-5 and J is TRBJ1-2; the D gene is possibly TRBD1 (5 bases). V was shortened by 1 base and J by 4 bases, with 11 bases between the two germline ends. The CDR3 has 14 amino acids. Germline V gene lookup returns CDR1 SGHKS and CDR2 YYEKEE (reference sequence). The CDR3: CASSLTRQSYGYTF. The CDR3 DNA is TGTGCCAGCAGCTTGACTCGACAGTCCTATGGCTACACCTTC.

This clonotype was detected many times. The chain couples TRBV19 to TRBJ1-1; D ambiguous. This CDR3 is 13 amino acids long. Looked up from germline, CDR1 is LNHDA and CDR2 is SQIVND (reference sequence). Trimming stripped 5 bases from V and 4 bases from J, with 11 bases between. The CDR3 sequence is CASSPVGGTEAFF. The CDR3 nucleotides are TGTGCCAGTAGTCCCGTAGGCGGCACTGAAGCTTTCTTT.

This clonotype was counted only a few times. The rearrangement joins TRBV3-1 to TRBJ2-2; 11 nucleotides line up with TRBD2. Germline values: CDR1 LGHDT, CDR2 YNNKEL (reference sequence). The CDR3 is 20 amino acids. Losses at the gene ends were 1 base for V and 1 base for J; bases not matched to a gene: 11. The CDR3 DNA reads TGTGCCAGCAGCCAAGGCCCACAGGGCCTAGCGGGAGGGAACACCGGGGAGCTGTTTTTT. This translates into CASSQGPQGLAGGNTGELFF.

This clonotype was counted at least ten times. The chain combines TRBV12-3 or TRBV12-4 with TRBJ2-5, with 10 positions matching TRBD2. V dropped 7 bases and J dropped 3; count of bases not matched to a gene: 17. The CDR3 runs 18 residues. The DNA of the CDR3 is TGTGCCAGCAACCCCGGGGGCCTAGCGGGAGAGTGGGAAGAGACCCAGTACTTC. The encoded protein is CASNPGGLAGEWEETQYF.

This clonotype was detected many times. V and J are TRBV30 and TRBJ1-6, with no clear D. V gave up 4 bases and J gave up 3 bases, with 4 bases separating them. Germline V gene sequence: CDR1 GTSNPN, CDR2 SVGIG (reference sequence). This CDR3 comprises 12 residues. The CDR3 here is CAWTGYNSPLHF. The CDR3 DNA reads TGTGCCTGGACAGGCTATAATTCACCCCTCCACTTT.

In this sample, this clonotype turned up many times. The V and J genes are TRBV20-1 and TRBJ1-2, with 7 bases aligning to TRBD1. The ends lost 3 bases at V and 7 bases at J; junction bases unmatched: 14. CDR1 and CDR2 (germline): DFQATT, SNEGSKA (reference sequence). The CDR3 is made up of 15 amino acids. CDR3 sequence reads: CSARAHDRASFGYTF. The CDR3 bases are TGCAGTGCTAGGGCTCACGACAGGGCGTCATTTGGCTACACCTTC.

There are many counts of this clonotype. The chain employs TRBV28 and TRBJ2-7, with 10 bases aligning to TRBD2. This CDR3 has 16 amino acids. The germline V gene has CDR1 MDHEN and CDR2 SYDVKM. Trimming at V came to 10 bases and at J to 1 base, leaving 13 bases not matched to a gene. The CDR3 DNA reads as TGTGCCACCCGCGGGGCCGGGACTAGCGATTCCTACGAGCAGTACTTC. As protein: CATRGAGTSDSYEQYF.

The sample holds many counts of this clonotype. This rearrangement joins TRBV27 to TRBJ2-3; D may be TRBD1 (7 bases). The germline V gene encodes CDR1 MNHEY and CDR2 SMNVEV (reference sequence). The CDR3 has 15 residues. Trimming removed 6 bases from V and 4 bases from J, with 17 bases in between. Here the CDR3 DNA reads TGTGCCAGCAGGCGAAAAACAGGGGAGGCAGATACGCAGTATTTT. Residues: CASRRKTGEADTQYF.

This clonotype was observed at least ten times. This rearrangement joins TRBV20-1 to TRBJ2-5, with D possibly matching TRBD2 (5 bases). Per germline, CDR1 DFQATT and CDR2 SNEGSKA (reference sequence). With 7 bases removed from V and 1 base from J, the gap between germline ends came to 10 bases. The CDR3 has 12 residues. The CDR3 sequence is CSVEAGQETQYF. The CDR3 bases are TGCAGTGTAGAGGCGGGCCAAGAGACCCAGTACTTC.

This clonotype was counted many times. The chain carries TRBV24-1 and TRBJ1-1, with a weak D call TRBD1 (5 bases). V was cut by 7 bases and J by 6 bases, with 8 bases left in between. Germline V gene lookup returns CDR1 KGHDR and CDR2 SFDVKD. The CDR3 sequence is 11 residues long. CDR3 sequence reads: CATSDSSEAFF. In DNA, the CDR3 is TGTGCCACCAGCGACAGTTCTGAAGCTTTCTTT.

The chain has TRBV6-5 and TRBJ1-1; D unresolved. Germline CDR1 is MNHEY and CDR2 is SVGAGI. V gave up 2 bases and J gave up 0 bases, with 10 bases separating them. The CDR3 consists of 15 residues. In nucleotides, the CDR3 is TGTGCCAGCAGTTACATGTCAGAAATGAACACTGAAGCTTTCTTT. Amino acid sequence: CASSYMSEMNTEAFF.

The table lists this clonotype with many counts. This sequence joins TRBV5-1 and TRBJ2-2; weak D call: TRBD2 (6 bases). Looked up from germline, CDR1 is SGHRS and CDR2 is YFSETQ. The CDR3 covers 17 residues. V lost 4 bases and J lost 4, with 20 bases in between. The CDR3 region has the DNA TGCGCCAGCAGCACGATTGCGGGGCTTCCCGGCACCGGGGAGCTGTTTTTT. Residues: CASSTIAGLPGTGELFF.

This clonotype was seen more than once but under ten times. J is TRBJ2-5 and V is TRBV27; D is unresolved. This CDR3 has 14 residues. Germline values: CDR1 MNHEY, CDR2 SMNVEV (reference sequence). The ends were cut back, 2 bases at V and 3 bases at J, with 10 bases in the middle. CDR3 residues: CASSLVGSEETQYF. The DNA for the CDR3 is TGTGCCAGCAGTTTAGTAGGGTCGGAAGAGACCCAGTACTTC.

This clonotype showed up many times. The CDR3 here is CASSYGQGANYGYTF. In DNA form, the CDR3 reads TGTGCCAGCAGTTACGGCCAGGGAGCTAACTATGGCTACACCTTC. This chain joins TRBV6-5 and TRBJ1-2; D possibly corresponds to TRBD1 (5 bases). The V and J ends lost 2 bases and 0 bases respectively, with 10 bases between them. Germline V gene sequence: CDR1 MNHEY, CDR2 SVGAGI. CDR3 length: 15 residues.

This clonotype was recorded many times. This chain links TRBV7-2 with TRBJ2-4; 9 bases map to TRBD2. This CDR3 is 17 amino acids long. Germline CDR1 is SGHTA and CDR2 is FQGNSA. The V and J ends lost 2 bases and 0 bases, in that order; junction bases with no gene match: 5. CDR3: CASSLRLAVLAKNIQYF. Written as DNA, the CDR3 is TGTGCCAGCAGCTTACGACTAGCGGTACTAGCCAAAAACATTCAGTACTTC.

This clonotype was picked up many times. The chain carries TRBV7-3 and TRBJ2-7; 9 positions agree with TRBD2. Germline V gene sequence: CDR1 SGHTA, CDR2 FQGTGA. The CDR3 is made up of 15 amino acids. V gave up 5 bases and J gave up 2 bases; unmatched junction bases: 7. Here the CDR3 DNA reads TGTGCCAGCAGCCTCAAGCGGGAGGTCCCCTACGAGCAGTACTTC. It translates to CASSLKREVPYEQYF.

This clonotype was found many times. The chain joins TRBV29-1 to TRBJ2-7; D uncertain. V was cut by 2 bases and J by 3 bases, with 14 bases left in between. Germline lookup yields CDR1 SQVTM and CDR2 ANQGSEA. There are 14 residues in the CDR3. The CDR3 is CSVEFPGQNYEQYF. CDR3 in DNA: TGCAGCGTTGAATTTCCCGGTCAGAACTACGAGCAGTACTTC.